The clone carrying this T cell receptor (beta chain) was seen repeatedly, ten times or more. The antigen is undetermined. A junction boundary mismatches the germline segment, possibly from a read error. The lymph nodes were axillary draining lymph nodes from breast cancer patients. These data belong to a study of breast tumors, draining lymph nodes, adjacent tissues. Study-level results: Compared with basal-like, luminal-like tumors shared significantly more repertoire with nontumor tissue. Data fit most tumor T cells coming from lymph node, expanding in tumor.

TCRdb re-called the multiplex PCR reads with MiXCR, one entry per CDR3 protein. The data hold about 140,000 distinct CDR3 sequences, with over 25% observed a single time. The CDR3 is made up of 13 amino acids. CDR1 and CDR2 from the germline V gene are SGHNT and YYREEE (reference sequence). Sequencing was done on a sample of axillary lymph node tissue. The sequence derives from a female donor with breast cancer. Some clones in this sample may be carry-over from other donors' samples. V gene TRBV5-4 combines with J gene TRBJ1-5, with D unclear. CDR3 nucleotide sequence: TGTGCCGGCAGCTTTGAGGTGGGTCAGCCCCAGCATTTT. Amino acid sequence: CAGSFEVGQPQHF.